This T cell receptor (beta chain) was captured in a study of shared clonotypes between healthy human individuals. Study at large: Those who served as donors were a couple of women and a few men between the ages of 18 and 49.

Terminally differentiated effector memory CD45RA+ cells were excluded by CCR7 positive selection of CD45RO-negative cells. The CDR3 consists of 15 residues. CDR1 is LNHDA and CDR2 is SQIVND in the germline V gene (reference sequence). V was shortened by 3 bases and J by 2 bases, with 12 bases between the two germline ends. Source study methods: Junction-only sequences without quality scores came from ImmunoSEQ, so filtering differed. Assay: immunoSEQ multiplex PCR; the TCRdb copy retains only in-frame clones and omits some. That table is the source of V, J and clone size, and D and trimming were worked out from the DNA. The table has some 2,000,000 clones, approximately 94% seen once.

Material for sequencing was naive CD8+ T cells sorted from blood. This receptor was obtained from a man aged 18-30 years in good health. This chain connects TRBV19 to TRBJ2-3, with D unclear. CDR3 region: CASSMTPPSTDTQYF. The CDR3 DNA is TGTGCCAGTAGTATGACTCCCCCATCCACAGATACGCAGTATTTT. Using reference TRBV19 and TRBJ2-3 for the parts outside the CDR3, the full variable domain is DGGITQSPKYLFRKEGQNVTLSCEQNLNHDAMYWYRQDPGQGLRLIYYSQIVNDFQKGDIAEGYSVSREKKESFPLTVTSAQKNPTAFYLCASSMTPPSTDTQYFGPGTRLTVL.